This TCR beta chain was obtained from a study of graft-versus-host responses after intestinal transplantation. Looking at the study overall: Anti-thymocyte globulin induction, then tacrolimus and steroids for two to four years, went to all recipients. Study-level results: Allograft clonal ratios (graft-versus-host to host-versus-graft) were high in patients who had graft-donor T cell macrochimerism. Detection of GvH clones occurred in recipient marrow, and some had their first appearance in ileum or blood.

The method was immunoSEQ multiplex PCR; TCRdb's version includes in-frame clones alone and lacks a portion of them. The sample records under 30,000 clones, more than 80% being singletons. CDR1 is SGDLS and CDR2 is YYNGEE in the germline V gene. The CDR3 length is 14 residues. In regard to this clone: Its antigen is not identified.

This material consisted of PBMCs, taken 18 days after transplant. This sequence joins TRBV9 and TRBJ2-5, with D possibly TRBD2 on 5 matching bases. The J call is doubtful: the DNA matches TRBJ2-7 better. This TCR derives from a human patient who received an intestinal transplant, so some T cells may come from the graft donor. CDR3 in amino acids: CASSVALGSGEQYF. CDR3 DNA: TGTGCCAGCAGCGTAGCCCTCGGCAGCGGCGAGCAGTACTTC.